This T cell receptor (beta chain) was profiled in a study of blood T cell repertoires in COVID-19. Across the whole study: COVID-19 samples from acute and convalescent phases originated in the United States, Italy and Spain. Nucleic acid was either cDNA or gDNA, and it came from T cells, B-cell-depleted T cells, or PBMCs.

Original handling: Cell counts per sample came from amplifying reference gene primers. TCRdb keeps only in-frame clones here, not all; method: immunoSEQ multiplex PCR. V, J and clone size are those of that table, while D and trimming were read from the DNA. Of more than 120,000 clones listed, 84% are singletons. The sequenced sample consisted of peripheral blood. This TCR was recovered from a human donor in a cohort sampled during active COVID-19.

The CDR3 protein is CASSLGDSLYGYTF. The CDR3 DNA sequence: TGTGCCAGCAGCTTGGGGGACAGCCTCTATGGCTACACCTTC. The chain is built from TRBV5-6 and TRBJ1-2; 7 nucleotides agree with TRBD1. The CDR3 runs to 14 residues. With V trimmed by 0 bases and J by 4 bases, 3 bases remained unmatched. Germline CDR1 reads SGHDT; CDR2 reads YYEEEE.